This TCR beta chain stems from a study of shared clonotypes between healthy human individuals. The CDR3 has 14 residues. Looked up from germline, CDR1 is LGHNA and CDR2 is YSLEER. Losses at the gene ends were 2 bases for V and 6 bases for J; bases not matched to a gene: 3. On this clone: What it recognizes is unknown.

Study outcomes and limitations: With four donors compared, about 5.2% of naive CD4 clonotypes were shared. At large depth, rarefaction still showed sorted-subset sequencing to be incomplete.

The study drew its donors from healthy HIV-negative adults without recent acute infections or vaccinations. Generated by immunoSEQ multiplex PCR, the TCRdb table keeps only in-frame clones and is missing some. The table has about 1.1 million clones, around 78% seen once. The source of this sequence is a man aged 18 to 30 in good health. Some clones in this sample may be carry-over from other donors' samples. The rearrangement uses TRBV4-3 and TRBJ2-7, with 11 bases fitting TRBD1. Sequencing used memory CD4+ T cells from PBMCs. Specified subset: CD45RA-negative fraction. The CDR3 is CASSQPGTGGEQYF. CDR3 nucleotides: TGCGCCAGCAGCCAACCCGGGACAGGGGGCGAGCAGTACTTC.